These 21 T cell receptor beta chains originate from one sample sequenced in a study of blood T cell repertoires in COVID-19. TCRdb's table, derived via immunoSEQ multiplex PCR, lists solely in-frame clones and lacks some. This table has 95,000 to 150,000 clones, 80% appearing once. The source material was peripheral blood. The receptors come from a man between 60 and 75 years old with active or convalescent COVID-19.

The chain couples TRBV10-3 to TRBJ1-3, with unresolved D. The germline gives CDR1 ENHRY, CDR2 SYGVKD. The V and J ends lost 3 bases and 3 bases respectively, with 6 bases between them. The CDR3 contains 13 residues. CDR3 region: CAISDSVGNTIYF. The CDR3 nucleotides read TGTGCCATCAGTGATTCGGTTGGAAACACCATATATTTT.

The V call is TRBV14, the J call TRBJ1-6; TRBD1 agrees at 9 bases. V shed 5 bases, J shed 9 bases, and the junction held 8 bases outside the gene matches. CDR1 SGHDN and CDR2 FVKESK come from the germline V gene. This CDR3 spans 15 amino acids. CDR3 in amino acids: CASSTQQGAGSPLHF. CDR3 nucleotide sequence: TGTGCCAGCAGCACCCAACAGGGGGCAGGTTCACCCCTCCACTTT. The whole variable domain, remainder taken from reference TRBV14 and TRBJ1-6, is EAGVTQFPSHSVIEKGQTVTLRCDPISGHDNLYWYRRVMGKEIKFLLHFVKESKQDESGMPNNRFLAERTGGTYSTLKVQPAELEDSGVYFCASSTQQGAGSPLHFGNGTRLTVT.

This clone was recorded many times. The chain employs TRBV4-2 and TRBJ2-1, with 8 bases matching TRBD2. Germline V gives CDR1 LGHNA, CDR2 YNFKEQ. This CDR3 is 17 amino acids long. V shed 1 base, J shed 3 bases, and the junction held 8 bases outside the gene matches. CDR3 bases: TGTGCCAGCAGCCAAGGGCGGGAGGCTCTGGACTACAATGAGCAGTTCTTC. It encodes CASSQGREALDYNEQFF.

This clone was picked up a small number of times. The J gene is TRBJ2-7, the V gene TRBV10-3; TRBD2 is a possible D gene (5 bases). The CDR3 has 12 residues. V lost 7 bases and J lost 3, with 10 bases in between. Germline CDR1 reads ENHRY; CDR2 reads SYGVKD. In DNA form, the CDR3 reads TGTGCCATCACGGACTTGAACTACGAGCAGTACTTC. Translation: CAITDLNYEQYF.

The J gene is TRBJ1-2, the V gene TRBV7-3, with 9 nucleotides matching TRBD1. Trimming at V came to 5 bases and at J to 7 bases, leaving 11 bases not matched to a gene. Germline V gene data show CDR1 as SGHTA and CDR2 as FQGTGA. The length of the CDR3 is 15 residues. CDR3 protein: CASSEGTGGEAGYTF. As DNA, the CDR3 is TGTGCCAGCAGCGAAGGCACAGGGGGCGAGGCTGGCTACACCTTC.

The rearrangement links TRBV18 to TRBJ2-1, with 8 positions matching TRBD1. This CDR3 contains 15 residues. Trimming at V came to 6 bases and at J to 3 bases, leaving 7 bases not matched to a gene. In germline, CDR1 is KGHSH, CDR2 LQKENI. The chain's CDR3 is CASSSGTGRYNEQFF. CDR3 sequence (DNA): TGTGCCAGCTCCTCCGGGACAGGCCGCTACAATGAGCAGTTCTTC.

This sequence joins TRBV6-5 and TRBJ2-7, with 9 bases aligning to TRBD1. The germline V gene encodes CDR1 MNHEY and CDR2 SVGAGI. The V segment lost 8 bases and the J segment 4 bases; nucleotides outside the gene matches: 6. This CDR3 is 13 amino acids long. CDR3 in amino acids: CASRTGGGYEQYF. CDR3 coding DNA: TGTGCCAGCCGTACAGGGGGCGGGTACGAGCAGTACTTC.

V usage is TRBV9 and J usage is TRBJ2-1; the D is unclear. V was trimmed by 0 bases and J by 6 bases, leaving 13 bases between them. This CDR3 is 15 amino acids long. Germline lookup yields CDR1 SGDLS and CDR2 YYNGEE. The CDR3 spells CASSVEVRPFNEQFF. The CDR3 bases are TGTGCCAGCAGCGTAGAGGTGCGGCCCTTCAATGAGCAGTTCTTC.

This clone has only one observation. The J gene is TRBJ1-5, the V gene TRBV5-6, with D maybe TRBD1 (5 bases). Trimming took 0 bases from V and 3 from J, leaving 10 bases between them. In germline, CDR1 is SGHDT, CDR2 YYEEEE. CDR3 size: 15 residues. The DNA for the CDR3 is TGTGCCAGCAGCTTGGGGGAGGGACTCAATCAGCCCCAGCATTTT. This sequence encodes CASSLGEGLNQPQHF.

This chain uses TRBV19 with TRBJ1-5; the D is unclear. V dropped 3 bases and J dropped 1 base, with 16 bases sitting between them. The CDR3 extends over 17 amino acids. Germline V gene sequence: CDR1 LNHDA, CDR2 SQIVND (reference sequence). The CDR3 loop reads CASSMALREISNQPQHF. CDR3 DNA sequence: TGTGCCAGTAGTATGGCCTTACGGGAGATAAGCAATCAGCCCCAGCATTTT.

This clone was seen a few times. This chain joins TRBV6-6 and TRBJ2-3; D is perhaps TRBD1 (5 bases). The CDR3 sequence is 14 residues long. Germline lookup yields CDR1 MNHNY and CDR2 SVGAGI (reference sequence). The V gene lost 3 bases and the J gene lost 6 bases, with 13 bases spanning the gap. DNA of the CDR3: TGTGCCAGCAGTTATGCGCAGGGATGGGATACGCAGTATTTT. Its protein product is CASSYAQGWDTQYF.

The rearrangement joins TRBV7-5 to TRBJ2-7; the tabulated D call, TRBD2, remains unverified against the DNA. TRBV7-5 is a recognized pseudogene. The length of the CDR3 is 18 residues. Written as DNA, the CDR3 is TGTGCCAGAAGCTTCGATATAACTAGCGGGAGGCATACCTACGAGCAGTACTTC. It specifies CARSFDITSGRHTYEQYF.

The chain recombines TRBV5-1 with TRBJ2-1; possible D gene TRBD2, 6 bases. Looked up from germline, CDR1 is SGHRS and CDR2 is YFSETQ. This CDR3 is built from 14 residues. V was pared by 0 bases and J by 6 bases, with 10 bases between. DNA of the CDR3: TGCGCCAGCAGCTTGGGTAAGGAGGGCAATGAGCAGTTCTTC. This gives the protein CASSLGKEGNEQFF.

The CDR3 here is CAISRQSSYEQYF. CDR3 nucleotide sequence: TGTGCCATCAGCCGACAGTCCTCCTACGAGCAGTACTTC. This rearrangement joins TRBV10-3 to TRBJ2-7; a weak D match, TRBD1 (5 bases). CDR3 length equals 13 residues. Germline values: CDR1 ENHRY, CDR2 SYGVKD. The germline V and J ends were trimmed by 6 bases and 0 bases, with 9 bases remaining between them.

The chain has TRBV10-3 and TRBJ2-5, with no clear D. V was clipped by 3 bases and J by 4 bases, with 6 bases between them. The CDR3 is 12 residues long. Germline assignment: CDR1 ENHRY and CDR2 SYGVKD. CDR3 region: CAISEASETQYF. The CDR3 DNA follows: TGTGCCATCAGTGAAGCTTCAGAGACCCAGTACTTC.

This chain uses TRBV2 with TRBJ1-4, with 8 bases identical to TRBD1. Trimming cost V 6 bases and J 8 bases; bases outside gene matches: 5. This CDR3 contains 13 residues. The germline V gene has CDR1 SNHLY and CDR2 FYNNEI. In nucleotides, the CDR3 is TGTGCCAGCAGAAAAGACAGGGGAGAAAAACTGTTTTTT. Protein product: CASRKDRGEKLFF.

The chain has TRBV21-1 and TRBJ2-7; the DNA was not compared with TRBD2, the D call given in the table. TRBV21-1 is a pseudogene. This CDR3 spans 15 amino acids. This CDR3 is CASSKNRATPDEQYF. CDR3 nucleotides: TGTGCCAGCAGCAAAAACCGAGCGACGCCCGACGAGCAGTACTTC.

This chain joins TRBV28 and TRBJ2-7, with TRBD1 matching 7 bases. V gave up 6 bases and J gave up 2 bases; unmatched junction bases: 7. CDR1 is MDHEN and CDR2 is SYDVKM in the germline V gene. This CDR3 comprises 14 residues. The CDR3 here is CASSSPGQTYEQYF. Written as DNA, the CDR3 is TGTGCCAGCAGCTCCCCGGGACAGACCTACGAGCAGTACTTC.

The chain employs TRBV3-1 (or the pseudogene TRBV3-2) and TRBJ2-3; 12 nucleotides match TRBD2. The germline V gene encodes CDR1 LGHDT and CDR2 YNNKEL (reference sequence). The ends lost 4 bases at V and 14 bases at J; junction bases unmatched: 4. The CDR3 has 12 residues. The CDR3 spells CASSLGTSGSYF. The DNA for the CDR3 is TGTGCCAGCAGCCTCGGGACTAGCGGGTCGTATTTT.

This clone was detected once. The V gene is TRBV5-8, the J gene TRBJ1-1; no clear D. There are 14 residues in the CDR3. Per germline, CDR1 SGHTS and CDR2 YDEGEE. V shed 6 bases and J shed 11 bases, with 23 bases lying between them. The CDR3 loop reads CASTTYRELFWAFF. CDR3 sequence (DNA): TGTGCCAGCACCACGTACCGGGAGCTTTTTTGGGCTTTCTTT.

This chain uses TRBV25-1 with TRBJ2-5; D is possibly TRBD2 (6 bases). The ends were cut back, 0 bases at V and 3 bases at J, with 14 bases in the middle. The CDR3 has 16 amino acids. Germline-derived CDR1 and CDR2 are MGHDK and SYGVNS. The DNA for the CDR3 is TGTGCCAGCAGTGAATATGGGGCAACGGGAGAAGAGACCCAGTACTTC. Translating gives CASSEYGATGEETQYF.